This T cell receptor (beta chain) was documented in a study of T cells after yellow fever vaccination. This clonotype occurred a few times. Its specificity is unknown. General study results and limits: Primary-vaccination clones mostly resurfaced post-booster (approximately 96% CD4, roughly 90% CD8). Contaminating bulk clonotypes could be abundant in FACS-sorted repertoires.

A process of 5'RACE template switching, which added a universal primer site and UMIs, was used to make TCR cDNA. TCRdb re-analysed the 5' RACE reads in MiXCR, keeping a single row per CDR3 protein. The table lists tens of thousands of distinct CDR3 sequences, roughly 6.9% of them singletons, with around 44% in the top ten. The CDR3 sequence is 14 residues long. CDR1 is SGDLS and CDR2 is YYNGEE in the germline V gene. V lost 0 bases and J lost 3; bases outside the gene matches: 3. The V call is TRBV9, the J call TRBJ2-7; 7 bases agree with TRBD1. The sequence was obtained from a man aged 18 to 35 who received the YFV17D yellow fever vaccine. Sequenced here: CD8+ T cells sorted from PBMCs, sampled on the day of the first yellow fever vaccination. In nucleotides, the CDR3 is TGTGCCAGCAGCGTAGGGGACAGAGGCTACGAGCAGTACTTC. Protein product: CASSVGDRGYEQYF.